This record concerns one T cell receptor (beta chain) sequence. The antigen is not known. A multiplex PCR was run with 60 Vbeta primers and 13 Jbeta primers. Profiling relied on immunoSEQ multiplex PCR, and the TCRdb table lists in-frame clones only, not all of them. The table has about 120,000 clones, 80% seen once. Germline V lookup: CDR1 DFQATT, CDR2 SNEGSKA (reference sequence). Trimming took 3 bases from V and 7 from J, leaving 9 bases between them. The CDR3 length is 11 residues. This sample stems from a study of cytomegalovirus exposure and HLA in healthy donors. Study overall: Roughly 85 million unique TCRs from HLA-typed donors made up an early data release. Whole-study results and caveats: The study designated 150 to 200 TCR beta chains cytomegalovirus-associated. Later work associated roughly 15,000 TCR beta sequences with HLA alleles at 0.05 false discovery rate. Rare sequences made up most TCRs, while some public TCRs were found in many donors.

The gene calls are TRBV20-1 and TRBJ2-5; possibly TRBD2 for D (5 bases). Sample: PBMCs. This clonotype was obtained from a male donor in good health and CMV-seronegative. The CDR3 is CSARKAGTQYF. CDR3 bases: TGCAGTGCTAGGAAGGCGGGGACCCAGTACTTC.